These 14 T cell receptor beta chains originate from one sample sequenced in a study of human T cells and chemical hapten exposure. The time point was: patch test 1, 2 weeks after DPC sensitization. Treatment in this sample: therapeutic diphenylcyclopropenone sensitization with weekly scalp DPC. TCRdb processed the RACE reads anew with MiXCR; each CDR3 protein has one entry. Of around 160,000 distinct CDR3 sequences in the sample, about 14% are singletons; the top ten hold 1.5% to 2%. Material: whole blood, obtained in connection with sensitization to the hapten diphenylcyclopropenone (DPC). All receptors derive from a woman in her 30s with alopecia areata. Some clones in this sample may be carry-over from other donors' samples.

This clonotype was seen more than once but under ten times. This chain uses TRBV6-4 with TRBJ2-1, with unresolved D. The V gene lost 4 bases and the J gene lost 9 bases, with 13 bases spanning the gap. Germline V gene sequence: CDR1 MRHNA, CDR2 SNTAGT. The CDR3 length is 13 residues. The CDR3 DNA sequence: TGTGCCAGCAGTGCTCTAGAATGGGCTGAGCAGTTCTTC. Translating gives CASSALEWAEQFF.

The CDR3 is CASSSGVNEQYF. The DNA for the CDR3 is TGCGCCAGCAGCTCCGGAGTTAACGAGCAGTACTTC. V is TRBV5-1 and J is TRBJ2-7; no reliable D call. V lost 3 bases, J lost 5 bases, and 9 bases lay in between. The CDR3 extends over 12 amino acids. Germline V lookup: CDR1 SGHRS, CDR2 YFSETQ.

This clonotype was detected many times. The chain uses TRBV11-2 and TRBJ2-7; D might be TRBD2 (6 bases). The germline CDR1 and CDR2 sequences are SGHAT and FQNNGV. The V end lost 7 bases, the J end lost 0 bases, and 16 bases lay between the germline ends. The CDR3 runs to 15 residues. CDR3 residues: CASIRGTGSSYEQYF. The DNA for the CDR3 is TGTGCCAGCATCCGCGGGACGGGAAGCTCCTACGAGCAGTACTTC.

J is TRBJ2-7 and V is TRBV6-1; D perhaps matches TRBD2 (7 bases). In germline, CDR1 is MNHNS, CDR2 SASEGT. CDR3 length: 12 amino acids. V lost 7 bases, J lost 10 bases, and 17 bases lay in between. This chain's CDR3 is CASTEGGSIQYF. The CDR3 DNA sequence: TGTGCCAGCACCGAGGGGGGGTCCATCCAGTACTTC.

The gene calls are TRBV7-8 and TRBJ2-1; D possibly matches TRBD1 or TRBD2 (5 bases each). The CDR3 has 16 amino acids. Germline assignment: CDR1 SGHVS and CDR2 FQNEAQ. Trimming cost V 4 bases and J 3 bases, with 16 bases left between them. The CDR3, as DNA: TGTGCCAGCAGCTCTGGCCCGGGACGCCTCTACAATGAGCAGTTCTTC. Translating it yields CASSSGPGRLYNEQFF.

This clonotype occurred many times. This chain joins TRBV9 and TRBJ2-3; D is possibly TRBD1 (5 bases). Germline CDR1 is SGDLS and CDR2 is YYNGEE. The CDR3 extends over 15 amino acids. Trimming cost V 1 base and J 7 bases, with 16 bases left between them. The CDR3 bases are TGTGCCAGCAGCGTAATAGACAGTCCTTATAATACGCAGTATTTT. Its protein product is CASSVIDSPYNTQYF.

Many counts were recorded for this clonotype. The CDR3 coding sequence is TGCAGTGCCATACAGGGGGCCAGTGAAGCTTTCTTT. Its protein is CSAIQGASEAFF. The chain couples TRBV20-1 to TRBJ1-1, with 9 bases matching TRBD1. CDR1 and CDR2 (germline): DFQATT, SNEGSKA (reference sequence). V shed 6 bases and J 7 bases; nucleotides not matched to a gene: 6. The CDR3 is 12 amino acids.

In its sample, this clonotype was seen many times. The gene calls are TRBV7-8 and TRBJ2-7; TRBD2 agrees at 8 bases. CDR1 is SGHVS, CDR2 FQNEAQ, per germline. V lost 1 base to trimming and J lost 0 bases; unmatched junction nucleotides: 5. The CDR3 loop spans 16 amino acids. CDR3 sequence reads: CASSLVLAGVSYEQYF. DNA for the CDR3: TGTGCCAGCAGCTTAGTCCTAGCGGGCGTCTCCTACGAGCAGTACTTC. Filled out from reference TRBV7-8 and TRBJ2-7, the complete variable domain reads GAGVSQSPRYKVAKRGQDVALRCDPISGHVSLFWYQQALGQGPEFLTYFQNEAQLDKSGLPSDRFFAERPEGSVSTLKIQRTQQEDSAVYLCASSLVLAGVSYEQYFGPGTRLTVT.

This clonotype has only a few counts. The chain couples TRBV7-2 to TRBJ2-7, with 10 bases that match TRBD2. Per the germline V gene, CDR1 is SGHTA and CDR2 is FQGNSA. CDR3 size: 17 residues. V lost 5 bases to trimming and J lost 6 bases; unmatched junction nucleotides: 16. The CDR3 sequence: CASSQGGTSGVGSEQYF. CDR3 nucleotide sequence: TGTGCCAGCAGCCAGGGGGGTACTAGCGGGGTTGGTAGCGAGCAGTACTTC. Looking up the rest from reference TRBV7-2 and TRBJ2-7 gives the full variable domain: GAGVSQSPSNKVTEKGKDVELRCDPISGHTALYWYRQSLGQGLEFLIYFQGNSAPDKSGLPSDRFSAERTGGSVSTLTIQRTQQEDSAVYLCASSQGGTSGVGSEQYFGPGTRLTVT.

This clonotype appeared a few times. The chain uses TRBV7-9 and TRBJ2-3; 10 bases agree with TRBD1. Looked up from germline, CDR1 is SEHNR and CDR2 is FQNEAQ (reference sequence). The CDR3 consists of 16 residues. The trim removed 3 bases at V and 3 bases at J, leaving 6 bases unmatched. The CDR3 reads CASSLYGTGETDTQYF. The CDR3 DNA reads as TGTGCCAGCAGCTTGTACGGGACAGGGGAGACAGATACGCAGTATTTT.

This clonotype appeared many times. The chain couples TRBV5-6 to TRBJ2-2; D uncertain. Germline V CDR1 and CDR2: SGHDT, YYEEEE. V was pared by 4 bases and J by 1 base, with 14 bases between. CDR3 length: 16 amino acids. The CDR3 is CASSPPWVGNTGELFF. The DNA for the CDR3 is TGTGCCAGCAGCCCCCCCTGGGTGGGGAACACCGGGGAGCTGTTTTTT.

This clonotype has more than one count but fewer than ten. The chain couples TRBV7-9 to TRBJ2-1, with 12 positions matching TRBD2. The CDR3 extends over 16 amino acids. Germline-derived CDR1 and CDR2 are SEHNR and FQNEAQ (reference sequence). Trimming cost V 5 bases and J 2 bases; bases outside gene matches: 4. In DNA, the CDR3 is TGTGCCAGCAGCCCTCCTAGCGGGAGGGCCTACAATGAGCAGTTCTTC. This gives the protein CASSPPSGRAYNEQFF.

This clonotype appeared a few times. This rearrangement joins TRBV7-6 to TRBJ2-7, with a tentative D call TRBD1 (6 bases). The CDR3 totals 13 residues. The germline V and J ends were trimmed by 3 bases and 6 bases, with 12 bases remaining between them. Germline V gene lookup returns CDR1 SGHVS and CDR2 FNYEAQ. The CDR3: CASSLEDRREQYF. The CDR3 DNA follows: TGTGCCAGCAGCTTGGAAGACAGGCGCGAGCAGTACTTC.

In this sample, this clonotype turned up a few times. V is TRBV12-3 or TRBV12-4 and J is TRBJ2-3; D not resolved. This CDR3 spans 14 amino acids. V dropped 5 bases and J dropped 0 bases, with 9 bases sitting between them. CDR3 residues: CASSRTQSTDTQYF. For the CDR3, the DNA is TGTGCCAGCAGTCGGACCCAAAGCACAGATACGCAGTATTTT.